These 2 T cell receptor beta chains share one sample of origin, sequenced in a study of blood T cell repertoires in COVID-19. Only in-frame clones appear in the TCRdb table, and some are missing; sequencing was by immunoSEQ multiplex PCR. The table shows about 240,000 clones, with roughly 86% occurring only once. Sequences were obtained from peripheral blood. These receptors came from a man in his fifties with acute or convalescent COVID-19.

This chain joins TRBV30 and TRBJ1-2; TRBD1 is a possible D gene (6 bases). The CDR3 sequence is 13 residues long. Germline values: CDR1 GTSNPN, CDR2 SVGIG (reference sequence). V was cut by 5 bases and J by 8 bases, with 18 bases left in between. Here the CDR3 reads CAWAPATGRGYTF. CDR3 coding DNA: TGTGCCTGGGCTCCTGCTACAGGGCGCGGCTACACCTTC. The variable domain in full, with the rest retrieved from reference TRBV30 and TRBJ1-2, is SQTIHQWPATLVQPVGSPLSLECTVEGTSNPNLYWYRQAAGRGLQLLFYSVGIGQISSEVPQNLSASRPQDRQFILSSKKLLLSDSGFYLCAWAPATGRGYTFGSGTRLTVV.

The chain employs TRBV13 and TRBJ2-1, with 8 nucleotides matching TRBD2. Germline CDR1 is PRHDT and CDR2 is FYEKMQ (reference sequence). V dropped 2 bases and J dropped 0; count of bases not matched to a gene: 3. The CDR3 is 16 amino acids. CDR3 nucleotides: TGTGCCAGCAGCTTAACTAGCGGTGTCTCCTACAATGAGCAGTTCTTC. It specifies CASSLTSGVSYNEQFF.